The next 18 T cell receptor beta chains were all read from a single sample in a study of T cell responses to AZD1222 COVID-19 vaccine. Sequencing was performed with immunoSEQ multiplex PCR; in TCRdb, only in-frame clones are kept and a portion is missing. The data contain about 150,000 clones, about 86% of them singletons. The material sequenced was peripheral blood, taken on day 0 of MenACWY control vaccination. Source of these receptors: an adult in good health.

The chain couples TRBV19 to TRBJ1-5; D is unresolved. V shed 6 bases and J shed 0 bases, with 15 bases lying between them. The CDR3 totals 16 residues. Germline CDR1 reads LNHDA; CDR2 reads SQIVND (reference sequence). The chain's CDR3 is CASRQSLSYSNQPQHF. The CDR3 nucleotides are TGTGCCAGTAGGCAGAGTCTCTCTTATAGCAATCAGCCCCAGCATTTT. The complete variable domain, with remaining parts taken from reference TRBV19 and TRBJ1-5, reads DGGITQSPKYLFRKEGQNVTLSCEQNLNHDAMYWYRQDPGQGLRLIYYSQIVNDFQKGDIAEGYSVSREKKESFPLTVTSAQKNPTAFYLCASRQSLSYSNQPQHFGDGTRLSIL.

This chain's CDR3 is CASSLTGATANYGYTF. The CDR3, as DNA: TGTGCCAGCAGCTTAACAGGGGCGACAGCTAACTATGGCTACACCTTC. The chain carries TRBV11-2 and TRBJ1-2; TRBD1 agrees at 7 bases. The germline gives CDR1 SGHAT, CDR2 FQNNGV. This CDR3 has 16 residues. Trimming took 2 bases from V and 0 from J; bases not matched to a gene: 6.

The genes are TRBV6-5 and TRBJ2-1; 8 nucleotides align to TRBD1. Trimming removed 6 bases from V and 2 bases from J; junction bases left unmatched: 6. The germline V gene encodes CDR1 MNHEY and CDR2 SVGAGI. There are 15 residues in the CDR3. CDR3 bases: TGTGCCAGCAGCAGGACAGGGTATACCTACAATGAGCAGTTCTTC. It specifies CASSRTGYTYNEQFF.

The chain employs TRBV29-1 and TRBJ2-7; TRBD2 matches at 16 bases. There are 18 residues in the CDR3. Germline-derived CDR1 and CDR2 are SQVTM and ANQGSEA. Trimming cost V 7 bases and J 0 bases; bases outside gene matches: 12. CDR3 DNA: TGCAGCGGGCTGGGGACTAGCGGGAGGGCGCACAACTCCTACGAGCAGTACTTC. The encoded protein is CSGLGTSGRAHNSYEQYF.

This clone was recorded a few times. The CDR3: CASSQSGGKGYTF. The CDR3 nucleotides are TGTGCCAGCAGCCAATCGGGAGGAAAGGGCTACACCTTC. The V and J genes are TRBV3-1 (or the pseudogene TRBV3-2) and TRBJ1-2; no definite D call. CDR3 length equals 13 residues. Trimming pared 2 bases from V and 8 bases from J, leaving 12 bases between. From germline, CDR1 is LGHDT and CDR2 YNNKEL (reference sequence).

This clone has only a few counts. The chain recombines TRBV11-2 with TRBJ2-7, with 13 positions matching TRBD2. From germline, CDR1 is SGHAT and CDR2 FQNNGV. The CDR3 sequence is 18 residues long. With 5 bases clipped from V and 3 bases from J, the junction kept 13 bases outside the gene matches. CDR3 sequence (DNA): TGTGCCAGCAGCCTAACGGGACTAGCGGGAAATTTAATCTACGAGCAGTACTTC. It is translated as CASSLTGLAGNLIYEQYF.

V and J are TRBV6-5 and TRBJ1-2; the D is unclear. Trimming left V 6 bases short and J 7 bases short, with 9 bases between. This CDR3 has 11 residues. CDR1 is MNHEY and CDR2 is SVGAGI in the germline V gene. CDR3 nucleotide sequence: TGTGCCAGCAGCTCGATAGGTGGCTACACCTTC. It codes for CASSSIGGYTF.

This clone was seen once. CDR3 DNA sequence: TGTGCCAGCAGCCTCGACGGAATTAATCAGCCCCAGCATTTT. This gives the protein CASSLDGINQPQHF. The chain combines TRBV6-5 with TRBJ1-5; the D is unclear. This CDR3 has 14 residues. V was trimmed by 6 bases and J by 4 bases, leaving 13 bases between them. In germline, CDR1 is MNHEY, CDR2 SVGAGI.

J is TRBJ1-2 and V is TRBV19; 7 positions agree with TRBD1. The CDR3 extends over 12 amino acids. The V segment lost 5 bases and the J segment 4 bases; nucleotides outside the gene matches: 1. Germline V CDR1 and CDR2: LNHDA, SQIVND (reference sequence). As DNA, the CDR3 is TGTGCCAGTAGTGGGACAGTCTATGGCTACACCTTC. This sequence encodes CASSGTVYGYTF.

The V gene is TRBV5-4, the J gene TRBJ2-3; weak D call: TRBD2 (6 bases). The CDR3 totals 16 residues. Germline V gene sequence: CDR1 SGHNT, CDR2 YYREEE (reference sequence). The V end lost 0 bases, the J end lost 0 bases, and 11 bases lay between the germline ends. CDR3 DNA: TGTGCCAGCAGCTTGGGTCCGGGACTGAGCACAGATACGCAGTATTTT. It encodes CASSLGPGLSTDTQYF.

The chain links TRBV12-5 to TRBJ1-6; no reliable D call. The CDR3 totals 14 residues. Germline V gives CDR1 LGHNT, CDR2 FRNRAP. V lost 5 bases and J 5 bases, leaving 10 bases between the germline ends. The CDR3 here is CASGLGLNNSPLHF. CDR3 DNA sequence: TGTGCTAGTGGTCTGGGCCTGAATAATTCACCCCTCCACTTT.

The rearrangement joins TRBV25-1 to TRBJ1-1; 10 bases fit TRBD1. Germline V gene data show CDR1 as MGHDK and CDR2 as SYGVNS. V dropped 1 base and J dropped 11; count of bases not matched to a gene: 10. CDR3 size: 15 residues. The CDR3 DNA reads as TGTGCCAGCAGTGAATTAGGGGACAGGGGCCTAGGGGCTTTCTTT. It specifies CASSELGDRGLGAFF.

CDR3 residues: CASSQLESGANVLTF. CDR3 nucleotides: TGTGCCAGCTCACAACTCGAGTCTGGGGCCAACGTCCTGACTTTC. The rearrangement joins TRBV18 to TRBJ2-6, with D unclear. The CDR3 has 15 amino acids. Deletions cut 4 bases from V and 1 base from J, with 8 bases between. Per germline, CDR1 KGHSH and CDR2 LQKENI. Combining the CDR3 with reference TRBV18 and TRBJ2-6 gives the whole variable domain NAGVMQNPRHLVRRRGQEARLRCSPMKGHSHVYWYRQLPEEGLKFMVYLQKENIIDESGMPKERFSAEFPKEGPSILRIQQVVRGDSAAYFCASSQLESGANVLTFGAGSRLTVL.

This clone was detected a few times. V gene TRBV7-6 combines with J gene TRBJ2-3; 10 bases are a match to TRBD2. Germline V lookup: CDR1 SGHVS, CDR2 FNYEAQ. This CDR3 has 16 residues. J lost 3 bases, V lost 3 bases, and 6 bases had no gene match. CDR3 nucleotides: TGTGCCAGCAGCTTGGTCACTAGCGGGACGACAGATACGCAGTATTTT. Amino acid sequence: CASSLVTSGTTDTQYF.

This rearrangement joins TRBV7-9 to TRBJ1-2; 7 bases are shared with TRBD1. Germline V gene lookup returns CDR1 SEHNR and CDR2 FQNEAQ (reference sequence). The CDR3 consists of 14 residues. The J segment lost 7 bases and the V segment lost 3 bases, leaving 8 bases of the junction unmatched. The CDR3 loop is CASSFEEGAGGYTF. As DNA, the CDR3 is TGTGCCAGCAGCTTCGAGGAGGGGGCGGGTGGCTACACCTTC.

The J gene is TRBJ1-2, the V gene TRBV7-6, with 9 bases matching TRBD1. Germline assignment: CDR1 SGHVS and CDR2 FNYEAQ. The J segment lost 9 bases and the V segment lost 5 bases, leaving 7 bases of the junction unmatched. CDR3 length: 13 amino acids. The CDR3 protein is CASSPGTGRRYTF. In DNA, the CDR3 is TGTGCCAGCAGCCCCGGGACAGGGCGGCGCTACACCTTC.

The V call is TRBV19, the J call TRBJ1-1; 7 bases line up with TRBD1. V lost 6 bases to trimming and J lost 4 bases; unmatched junction nucleotides: 5. From germline, CDR1 is LNHDA and CDR2 SQIVND (reference sequence). The CDR3 runs 13 residues. CDR3 DNA sequence: TGTGCCAGTAGCTTCTCAGGGGGCACTGAAGCTTTCTTT. Encoded protein: CASSFSGGTEAFF.

The J gene is TRBJ1-6, the V gene TRBV7-3; no clear D gene. The CDR3 has 13 amino acids. Trimming cost V 5 bases and J 7 bases, with 9 bases left between them. The germline CDR1 and CDR2 sequences are SGHTA and FQGTGA. CDR3 sequence reads: CASSRPPNSPLHF. The CDR3 nucleotides read TGTGCCAGCAGCAGGCCCCCAAATTCACCCCTCCACTTT.